This T cell receptor beta chain comes out of a study of T-cell reconstitution after alpha-beta-depleted transplantation in children. The study, taken as a whole, reports: T-cell numbers and diversity one year post-transplant derived largely from freshly generated T cells. Certain patients had high TCRbeta diversity at day 60, and it came from recipient T cells and thymic progenitors that survived. There were reportedly several hundred expanded graft clones from which alpha-beta T cells came about two months after transplant.

About this clonotype: Antigen unknown.

This CDR3 comprises 15 residues. Trimming removed 3 bases from V and 0 bases from J, with 8 bases in between. Preparation of the TCRbeta library involved a method that used unique molecular identifiers. In TCRdb, the PCR reads were re-called with MiXCR into one record per CDR3 protein. The sample lists hundreds of thousands of distinct CDR3 sequences, over 10% occurring once. The J gene is TRBJ1-4, the V gene TRBV12-3 or TRBV12-4; D gene ambiguous. The TCR sequence derives from a male patient aged 10 to 17 who had a stem cell transplant for acute myeloid leukemia, so the T cells may come from the graft donor. Sequences were derived from PBMCs, mostly from graft donor cells, sampled 360 days after TCRalphabeta/CD19-depleted stem cell transplant. The CDR3 bases are TGTGCCAGCAGTTTCACACCCGCAACTAATGAAAAACTGTTTTTT. It is translated as CASSFTPATNEKLFF.